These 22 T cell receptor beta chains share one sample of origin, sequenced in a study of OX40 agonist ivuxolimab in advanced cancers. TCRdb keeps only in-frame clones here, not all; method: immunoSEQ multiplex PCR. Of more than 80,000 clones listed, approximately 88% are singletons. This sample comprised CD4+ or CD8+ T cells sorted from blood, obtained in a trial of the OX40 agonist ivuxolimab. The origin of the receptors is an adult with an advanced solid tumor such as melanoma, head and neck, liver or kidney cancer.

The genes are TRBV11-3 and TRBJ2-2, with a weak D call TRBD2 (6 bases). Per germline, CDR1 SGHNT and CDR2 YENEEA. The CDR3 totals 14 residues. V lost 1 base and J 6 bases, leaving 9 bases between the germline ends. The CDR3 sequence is CASSLVRGAGELFF. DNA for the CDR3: TGTGCCAGCAGCTTAGTTCGCGGGGCCGGGGAGCTGTTTTTT.

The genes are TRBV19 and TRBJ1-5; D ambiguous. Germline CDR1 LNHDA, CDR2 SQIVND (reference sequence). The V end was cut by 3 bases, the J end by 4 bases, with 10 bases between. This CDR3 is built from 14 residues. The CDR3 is CASSIPGTNQPQHF. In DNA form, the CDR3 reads TGTGCCAGTAGTATCCCCGGAACTAATCAGCCCCAGCATTTT.

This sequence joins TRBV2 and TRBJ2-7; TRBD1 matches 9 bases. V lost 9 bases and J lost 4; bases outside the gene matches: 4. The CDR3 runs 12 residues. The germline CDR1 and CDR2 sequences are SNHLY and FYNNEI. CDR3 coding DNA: TGTGCCAGTAAGACAGGGGGGTACGAGCAGTACTTC. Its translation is CASKTGGYEQYF.

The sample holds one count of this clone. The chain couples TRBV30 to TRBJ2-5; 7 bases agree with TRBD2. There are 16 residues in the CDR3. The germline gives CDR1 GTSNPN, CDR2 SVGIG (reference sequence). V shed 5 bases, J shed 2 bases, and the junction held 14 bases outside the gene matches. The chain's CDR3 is CAWAGLGAGAQETQYF. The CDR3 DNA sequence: TGTGCCTGGGCGGGTCTCGGGGCGGGAGCTCAAGAGACCCAGTACTTC.

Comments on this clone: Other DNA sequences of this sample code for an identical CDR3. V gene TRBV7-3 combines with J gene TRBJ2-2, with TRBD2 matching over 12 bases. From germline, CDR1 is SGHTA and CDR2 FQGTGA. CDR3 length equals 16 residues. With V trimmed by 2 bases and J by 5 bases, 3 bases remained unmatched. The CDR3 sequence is CASSLGLAGGTGELFF. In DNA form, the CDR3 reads TGTGCCAGCAGCTTAGGGCTAGCGGGAGGGACCGGGGAGCTGTTTTTT. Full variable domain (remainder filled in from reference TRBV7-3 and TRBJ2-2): GAGVSQTPSNKVTEKGKYVELRCDPISGHTALYWYRQSLGQGPEFLIYFQGTGAADDSGLPNDRFFAVRPEGSVSTLKIQRTERGDSAVYLCASSLGLAGGTGELFFGEGSRLTVL.

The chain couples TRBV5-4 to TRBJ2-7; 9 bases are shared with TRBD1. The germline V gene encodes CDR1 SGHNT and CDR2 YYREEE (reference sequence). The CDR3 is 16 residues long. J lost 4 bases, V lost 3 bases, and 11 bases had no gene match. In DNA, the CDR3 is TGTGCCAGCAGCTATGGGAGTGGGACAGGGCTTTACGAGCAGTACTTC. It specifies CASSYGSGTGLYEQYF.

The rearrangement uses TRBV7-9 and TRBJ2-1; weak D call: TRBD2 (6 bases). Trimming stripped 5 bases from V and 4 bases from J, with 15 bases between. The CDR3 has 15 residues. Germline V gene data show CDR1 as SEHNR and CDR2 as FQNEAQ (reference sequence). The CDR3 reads CASSPDIGGYNEQFF. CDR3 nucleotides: TGTGCCAGCAGCCCGGACATCGGAGGGTACAATGAGCAGTTCTTC.

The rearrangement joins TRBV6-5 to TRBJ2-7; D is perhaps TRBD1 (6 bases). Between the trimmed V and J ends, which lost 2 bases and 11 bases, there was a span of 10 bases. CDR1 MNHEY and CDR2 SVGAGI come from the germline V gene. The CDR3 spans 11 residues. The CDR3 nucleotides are TGTGCCAGCAGTTACGGACAGTCCGAGTACTTC. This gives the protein CASSYGQSEYF.

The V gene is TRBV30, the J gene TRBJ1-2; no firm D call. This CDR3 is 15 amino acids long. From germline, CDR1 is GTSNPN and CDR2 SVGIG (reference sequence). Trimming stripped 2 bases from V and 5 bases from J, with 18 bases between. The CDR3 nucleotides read TGTGCCTGGAGTCCTCGACTGTCCGCGTTTTATGGCTACACCTTC. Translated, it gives CAWSPRLSAFYGYTF.

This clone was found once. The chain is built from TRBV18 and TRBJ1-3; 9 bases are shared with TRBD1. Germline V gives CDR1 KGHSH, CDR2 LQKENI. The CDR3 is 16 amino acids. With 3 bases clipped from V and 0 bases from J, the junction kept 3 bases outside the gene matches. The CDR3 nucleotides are TGTGCCAGCTCACCCCCGGGACAGGGCTCTGGAAACACCATATATTTT. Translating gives CASSPPGQGSGNTIYF.

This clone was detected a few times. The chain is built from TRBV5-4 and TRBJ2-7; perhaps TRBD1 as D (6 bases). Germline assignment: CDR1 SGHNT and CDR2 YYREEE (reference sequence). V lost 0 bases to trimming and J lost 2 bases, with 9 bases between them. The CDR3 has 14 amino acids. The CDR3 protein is CASSLAEGAYEQYF. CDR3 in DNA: TGTGCCAGCAGCTTGGCCGAGGGGGCCTACGAGCAGTACTTC.

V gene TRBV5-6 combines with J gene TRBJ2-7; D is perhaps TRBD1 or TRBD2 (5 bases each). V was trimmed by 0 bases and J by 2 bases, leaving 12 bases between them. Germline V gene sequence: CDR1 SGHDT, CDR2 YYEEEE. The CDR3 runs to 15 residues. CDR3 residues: CASSLGGTDPYEQYF. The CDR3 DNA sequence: TGTGCCAGCAGCTTGGGAGGGACCGACCCCTACGAGCAGTACTTC.

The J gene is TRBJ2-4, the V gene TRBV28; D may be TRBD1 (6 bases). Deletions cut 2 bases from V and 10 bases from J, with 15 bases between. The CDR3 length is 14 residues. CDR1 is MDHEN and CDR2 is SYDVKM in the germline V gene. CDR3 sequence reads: CASSLGQMGRIQYF. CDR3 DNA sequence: TGTGCCAGCAGTTTAGGACAGATGGGAAGGATTCAGTACTTC. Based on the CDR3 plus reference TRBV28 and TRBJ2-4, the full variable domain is DVKVTQSSRYLVKRTGEKVFLECVQDMDHENMFWYRQDPGLGLRLIYFSYDVKMKEKGDIPEGYSVSREKKERFSLILESASTNQTSMYLCASSLGQMGRIQYFGAGTRLSVL.

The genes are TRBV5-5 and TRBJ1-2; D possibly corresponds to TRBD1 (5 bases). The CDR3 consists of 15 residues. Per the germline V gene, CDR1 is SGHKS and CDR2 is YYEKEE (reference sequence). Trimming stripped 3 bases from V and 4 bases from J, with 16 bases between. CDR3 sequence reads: CASSSAGGERYGYTF. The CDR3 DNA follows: TGTGCCAGCAGCTCGGCCGGGGGGGAGCGCTATGGCTACACCTTC.

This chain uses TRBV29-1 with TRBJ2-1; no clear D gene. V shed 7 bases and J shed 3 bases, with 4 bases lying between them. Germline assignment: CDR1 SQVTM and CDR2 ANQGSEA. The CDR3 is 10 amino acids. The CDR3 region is CSAFYNEQFF. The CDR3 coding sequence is TGCAGCGCGTTCTACAATGAGCAGTTCTTC.

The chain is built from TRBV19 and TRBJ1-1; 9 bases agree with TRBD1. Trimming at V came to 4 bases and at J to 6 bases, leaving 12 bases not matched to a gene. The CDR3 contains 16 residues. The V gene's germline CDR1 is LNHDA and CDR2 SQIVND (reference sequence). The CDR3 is CASSKTLRDRDAEAFF. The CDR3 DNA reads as TGTGCCAGTAGTAAGACCCTCCGGGACAGGGACGCTGAAGCTTTCTTT.

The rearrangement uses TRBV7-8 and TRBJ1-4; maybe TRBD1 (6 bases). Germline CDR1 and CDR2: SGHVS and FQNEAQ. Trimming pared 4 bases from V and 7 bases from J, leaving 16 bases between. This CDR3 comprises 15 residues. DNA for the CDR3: TGTGCCAGCAGCTCAAACAGGGCCGAAGGTGAAAAACTGTTTTTT. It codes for CASSSNRAEGEKLFF.

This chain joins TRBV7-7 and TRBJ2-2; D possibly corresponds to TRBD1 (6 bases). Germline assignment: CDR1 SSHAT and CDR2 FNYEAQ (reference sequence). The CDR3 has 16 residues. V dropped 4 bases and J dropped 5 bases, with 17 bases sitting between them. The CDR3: CASSSNPRGRTGELFF. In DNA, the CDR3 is TGTGCCAGCAGCTCTAACCCCAGGGGTCGGACCGGGGAGCTGTTTTTT.

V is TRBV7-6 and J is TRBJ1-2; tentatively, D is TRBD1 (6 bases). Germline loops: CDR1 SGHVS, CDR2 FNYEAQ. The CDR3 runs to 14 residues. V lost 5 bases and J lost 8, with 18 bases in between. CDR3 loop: CASSPGGGRGGYTF. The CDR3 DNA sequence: TGTGCCAGCAGCCCCGGCGGGGGGCGAGGCGGCTACACCTTC.

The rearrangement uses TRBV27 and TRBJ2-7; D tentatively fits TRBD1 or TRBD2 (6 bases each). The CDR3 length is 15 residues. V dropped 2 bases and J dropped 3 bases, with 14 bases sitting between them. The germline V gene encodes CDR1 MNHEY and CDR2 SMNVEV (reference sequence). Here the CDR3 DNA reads TGTGCCAGCAGTTTAAAGGGTCGGGGGCTCTACGAGCAGTACTTC. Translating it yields CASSLKGRGLYEQYF.

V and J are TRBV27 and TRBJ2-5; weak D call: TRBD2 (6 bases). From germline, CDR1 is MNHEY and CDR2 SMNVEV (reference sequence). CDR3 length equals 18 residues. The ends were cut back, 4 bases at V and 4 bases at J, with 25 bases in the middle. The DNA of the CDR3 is TGTGCCAGCAGTTCTCTCGACCCCGGGGGTCAGAGGGGAGAGACCCAGTACTTC. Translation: CASSSLDPGGQRGETQYF.

CDR3 sequence reads: CASSPYRGEETQYF. CDR3 nucleotides: TGTGCCAGCAGTCCCTACAGGGGGGAAGAGACCCAGTACTTC. The V and J genes are TRBV27 and TRBJ2-5; 8 bases are shared with TRBD1. Germline-derived CDR1 and CDR2 are MNHEY and SMNVEV (reference sequence). V gave up 5 bases and J gave up 3 bases; unmatched junction bases: 5. The CDR3 sequence is 14 residues long.